Listed below are T cell receptor beta chains from one sample, sequenced in a study of identical twins. TCRdb ran MiXCR on the 5' RACE reads and lists one entry per CDR3 protein. The sample consists of 420,000 or so distinct CDR3 sequences, approximately 18% of them appearing once. The specimen was naive T cells sorted from blood. These receptors were collected from a man in his fifties or sixties in good health. Both conserved end residues are part of each CDR3.

v_call	cdr3_length	j_call	cdr3_aa
TRBV4-1	14	TRBJ1-2	CASSQGQTIYGYTF
TRBV20-1	14	TRBJ2-1	CSASRQTSINEQFF
TRBV12-3/TRBV12-4	18	TRBJ2-1	CASSPSFGREDRYNEQFF
TRBV28	14	TRBJ2-5	CASSSTGVGETQYF
TRBV10-3	15	TRBJ2-7	CAISESVSGNYEQYF
TRBV12-3/TRBV12-4	16	TRBJ2-2	CASNPIGGGFTGELFF
TRBV25-1	14	TRBJ2-3	CASSEYYSADTQYF
TRBV6-1	15	TRBJ2-1	CASSRDRGYYNEQFF
TRBV5-1	15	TRBJ2-5	CASSLGQGGGETQYF
TRBV12-3/TRBV12-4	14	TRBJ1-2	CASSFRDGNYGYTF